The count of the clone carrying this T cell receptor (beta chain) is one. Its antigen remains unknown. TCRbeta library construction was performed incorporating unique molecular identifiers. Via MiXCR, TCRdb re-called the PCR reads, giving one row per CDR3 protein. The sample records 540,000 or so distinct CDR3 sequences, approximately 22% being singletons. The sample belongs to a study of T-cell reconstitution after alpha-beta-depleted transplantation in children. Overall study results and limits: Elevated TCRbeta diversity at day 60 was traced, in some patients, to surviving recipient T cells and thymic progenitors. Approximately two months post-transplant, alpha-beta T cells reportedly originated from several hundred expanded graft clones. After one year, T-cell counts and TCRbeta diversity mostly came from new T cells.

The sequences come from PBMCs, mostly from graft donor cells, collected 360 days after TCRalphabeta/CD19-depleted stem cell transplant. This sequence was found in a boy under two years old who had a stem cell transplant for acute myeloid leukemia, so the T cells may come from the graft donor.

The CDR3 coding sequence is TGCAGTGCTAGAGAACACGGGCCCTACAATGAGCAGTTCTTC. Protein product: CSAREHGPYNEQFF. The chain employs TRBV20-1 and TRBJ2-1; unclear D gene. Trimming left V 0 bases short and J 2 bases short, with 8 bases between. This CDR3 has 14 residues. Germline CDR1 reads DFQATT; CDR2 reads SNEGSKA (reference sequence).